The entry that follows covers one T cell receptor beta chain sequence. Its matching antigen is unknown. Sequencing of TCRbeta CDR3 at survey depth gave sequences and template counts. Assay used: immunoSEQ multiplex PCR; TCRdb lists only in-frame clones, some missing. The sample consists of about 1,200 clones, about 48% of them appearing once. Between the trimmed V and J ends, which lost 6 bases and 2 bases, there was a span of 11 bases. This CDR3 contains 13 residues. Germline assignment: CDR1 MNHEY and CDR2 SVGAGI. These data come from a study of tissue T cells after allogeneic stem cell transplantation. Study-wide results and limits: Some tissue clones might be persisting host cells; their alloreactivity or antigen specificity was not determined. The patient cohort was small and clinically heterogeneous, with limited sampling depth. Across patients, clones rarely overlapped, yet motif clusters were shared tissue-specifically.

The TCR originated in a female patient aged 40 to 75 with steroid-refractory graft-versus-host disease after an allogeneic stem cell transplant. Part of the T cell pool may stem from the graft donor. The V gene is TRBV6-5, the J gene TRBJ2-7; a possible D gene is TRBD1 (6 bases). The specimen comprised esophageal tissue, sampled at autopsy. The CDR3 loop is CASSFRDTYEQYF. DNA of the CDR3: TGTGCCAGCAGCTTCCGGGACACCTACGAGCAGTACTTC.